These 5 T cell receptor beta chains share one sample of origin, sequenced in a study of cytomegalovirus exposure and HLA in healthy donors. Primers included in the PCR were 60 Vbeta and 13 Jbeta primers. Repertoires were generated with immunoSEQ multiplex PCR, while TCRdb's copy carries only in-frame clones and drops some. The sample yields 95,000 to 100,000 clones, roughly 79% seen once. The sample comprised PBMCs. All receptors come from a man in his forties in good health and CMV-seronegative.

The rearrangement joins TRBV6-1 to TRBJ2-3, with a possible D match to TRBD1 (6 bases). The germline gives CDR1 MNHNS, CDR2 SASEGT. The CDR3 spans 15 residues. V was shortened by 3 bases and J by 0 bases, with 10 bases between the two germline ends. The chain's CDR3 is CASSEPGESTDTQYF. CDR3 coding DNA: TGTGCCAGCAGTGAGCCAGGGGAAAGCACAGATACGCAGTATTTT.

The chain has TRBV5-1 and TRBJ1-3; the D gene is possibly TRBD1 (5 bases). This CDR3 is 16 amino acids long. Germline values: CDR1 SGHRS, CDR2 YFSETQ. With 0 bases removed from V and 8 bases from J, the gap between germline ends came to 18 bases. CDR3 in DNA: TGCGCCAGCAGCTTGGAAGGTAGGGGAATTCAAGACACCATATATTTT. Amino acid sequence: CASSLEGRGIQDTIYF.

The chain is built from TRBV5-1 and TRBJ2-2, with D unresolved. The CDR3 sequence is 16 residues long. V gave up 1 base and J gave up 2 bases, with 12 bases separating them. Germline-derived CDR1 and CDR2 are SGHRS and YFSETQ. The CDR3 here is CASSLRPPGNTGELFF. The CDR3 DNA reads TGCGCCAGCAGCTTGAGGCCGCCAGGCAACACCGGGGAGCTGTTTTTT.

The CDR3 sequence: CASSEAYSTEAFF. CDR3 DNA sequence: TGCGCCAGCAGTGAAGCTTACAGTACTGAAGCTTTCTTT. V and J are TRBV10-2 and TRBJ1-1; D not resolved. The CDR3 totals 13 residues. Germline CDR1 and CDR2: WSHSY and SAAADI. The ends were cut back, 3 bases at V and 5 bases at J, with 10 bases in the middle.

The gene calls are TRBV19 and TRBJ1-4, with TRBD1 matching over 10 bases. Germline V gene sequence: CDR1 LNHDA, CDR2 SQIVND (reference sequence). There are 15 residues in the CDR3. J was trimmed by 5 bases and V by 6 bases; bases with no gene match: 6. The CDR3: CASSQPGQGNEKLFF. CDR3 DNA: TGTGCCAGTAGCCAGCCGGGACAGGGGAATGAAAAACTGTTTTTT.